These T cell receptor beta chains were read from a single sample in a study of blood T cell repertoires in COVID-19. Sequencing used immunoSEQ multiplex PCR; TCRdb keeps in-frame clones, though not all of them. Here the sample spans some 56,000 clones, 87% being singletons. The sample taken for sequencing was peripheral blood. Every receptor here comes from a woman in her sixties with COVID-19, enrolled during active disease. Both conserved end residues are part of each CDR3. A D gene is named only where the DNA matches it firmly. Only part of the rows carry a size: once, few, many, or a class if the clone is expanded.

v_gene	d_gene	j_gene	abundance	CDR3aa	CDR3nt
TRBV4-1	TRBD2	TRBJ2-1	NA	CASSQGLAGKYNEQFF	TGCGCCAGCAGCCAAGGTCTAGCGGGAAAGTACAATGAGCAGTTCTTC
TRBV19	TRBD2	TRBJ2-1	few	CASSTGGNEQFF	TGTGCCAGCTCCACGGGGGGAAATGAGCAGTTCTTC
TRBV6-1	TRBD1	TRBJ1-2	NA	CASSERGRGREGYTF	TGTGCCAGCAGTGAAAGAGGCAGGGGGCGAGAGGGCTACACCTTC
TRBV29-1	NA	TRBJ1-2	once	CSVEDTDGLNYGYTF	TGCAGCGTTGAAGACACGGACGGACTGAACTATGGCTACACCTTC
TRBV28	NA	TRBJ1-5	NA	CASSLVTGPQHF	TGTGCCAGCAGTTTAGTTACTGGGCCCCAGCATTTT
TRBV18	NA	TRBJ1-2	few	CASSRGSTGHGYTF	TGTGCCAGCTCACGGGGGTCGACAGGCCATGGCTACACCTTC
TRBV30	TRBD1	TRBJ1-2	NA	CAWSVRGQDYGYTF	TGTGCCTGGAGTGTAAGAGGACAGGACTATGGCTACACCTTC
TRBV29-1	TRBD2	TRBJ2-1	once	CSVVAGDAYNEQFF	TGCAGCGTTGTGGCGGGGGACGCGTACAATGAGCAGTTCTTC
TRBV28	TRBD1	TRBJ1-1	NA	CASRLDRTGGYTEAFF	TGTGCCAGCAGACTAGACAGGACAGGGGGTTACACTGAAGCTTTCTTT
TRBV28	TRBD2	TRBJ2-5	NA	CASSSISGRVETQYF	TGTGCCAGCAGCTCTATCAGCGGGAGAGTGGAGACCCAGTACTTC
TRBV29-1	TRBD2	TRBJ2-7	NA	CSVATSGSSYEQYF	TGCAGCGTCGCGACTAGCGGGAGTTCCTACGAGCAGTACTTC
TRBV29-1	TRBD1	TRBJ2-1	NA	CSVPGQGRYNEQFF	TGCAGCGTCCCGGGACAGGGGAGATACAATGAGCAGTTCTTC
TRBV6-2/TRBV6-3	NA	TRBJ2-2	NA	CASSTGTKSGELFF	TGTGCCAGCAGCACCGGGACAAAAAGCGGGGAGCTGTTTTTT
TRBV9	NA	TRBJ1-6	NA	CASSVATGDPNSPLHF	TGTGCCAGCAGCGTAGCGACAGGAGACCCAAATTCACCCCTCCACTTT
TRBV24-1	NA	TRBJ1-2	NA	CATSAGSYGYTF	TGTGCCACCAGTGCGGGGTCCTATGGCTACACCTTC
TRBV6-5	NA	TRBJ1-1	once	CASSFRGSDTEAFF	TGTGCCAGCAGTTTTAGGGGATCCGACACTGAAGCTTTCTTT